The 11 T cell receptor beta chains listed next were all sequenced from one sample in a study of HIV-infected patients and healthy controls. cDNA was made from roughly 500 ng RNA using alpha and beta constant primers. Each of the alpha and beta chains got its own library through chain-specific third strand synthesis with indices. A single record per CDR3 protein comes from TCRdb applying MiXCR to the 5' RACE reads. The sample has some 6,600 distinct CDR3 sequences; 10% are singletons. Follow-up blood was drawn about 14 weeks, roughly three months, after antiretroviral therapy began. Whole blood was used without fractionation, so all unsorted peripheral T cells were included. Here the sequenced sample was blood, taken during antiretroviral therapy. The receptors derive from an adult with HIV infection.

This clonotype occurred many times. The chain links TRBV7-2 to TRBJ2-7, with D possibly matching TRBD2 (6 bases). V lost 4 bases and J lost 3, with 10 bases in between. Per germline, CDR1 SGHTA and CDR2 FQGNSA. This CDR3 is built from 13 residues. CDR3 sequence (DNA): TGTGCCAGCAGCTCGGGACTGAACTACGAGCAGTACTTC. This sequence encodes CASSSGLNYEQYF.

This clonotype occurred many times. The CDR3 spells CASSLDPPPGGTDTQYF. For the CDR3, the DNA is TGCGCCAGCAGCTTGGACCCTCCTCCCGGGGGGACAGATACGCAGTATTTT. The rearrangement joins TRBV5-1 to TRBJ2-3; 7 nucleotides line up with TRBD2. The CDR3 loop spans 17 amino acids. J gave up 3 bases and V 0 bases, and 10 bases lay outside the gene matches. CDR1 SGHRS and CDR2 YFSETQ come from the germline V gene.

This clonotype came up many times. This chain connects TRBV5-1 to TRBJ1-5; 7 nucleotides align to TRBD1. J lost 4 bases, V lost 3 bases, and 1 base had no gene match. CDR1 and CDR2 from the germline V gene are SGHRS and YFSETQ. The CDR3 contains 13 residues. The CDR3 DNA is TGCGCCAGCAGCTCGACAGGGAATCAGCCCCAGCATTTT. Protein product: CASSSTGNQPQHF.

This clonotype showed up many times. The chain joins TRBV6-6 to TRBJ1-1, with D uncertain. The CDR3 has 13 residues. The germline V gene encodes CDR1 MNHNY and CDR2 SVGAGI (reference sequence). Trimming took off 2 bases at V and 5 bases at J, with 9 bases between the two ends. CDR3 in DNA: TGTGCCAGCAGTTACACCGGGCCTACTGAAGCTTTCTTT. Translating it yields CASSYTGPTEAFF.

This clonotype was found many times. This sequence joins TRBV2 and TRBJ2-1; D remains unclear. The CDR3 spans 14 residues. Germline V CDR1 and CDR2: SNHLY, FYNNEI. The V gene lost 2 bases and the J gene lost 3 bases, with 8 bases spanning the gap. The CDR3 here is CASSENPGYNEQFF. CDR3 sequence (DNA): TGTGCCAGCAGTGAAAACCCAGGCTACAATGAGCAGTTCTTC.

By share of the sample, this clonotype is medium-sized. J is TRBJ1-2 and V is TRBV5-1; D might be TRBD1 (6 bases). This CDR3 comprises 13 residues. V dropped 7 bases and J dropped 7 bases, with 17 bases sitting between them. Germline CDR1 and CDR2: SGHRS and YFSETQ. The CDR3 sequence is CASGLDRSTGYTF. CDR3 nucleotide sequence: TGCGCCAGCGGCCTTGACAGGTCCACTGGCTACACCTTC.

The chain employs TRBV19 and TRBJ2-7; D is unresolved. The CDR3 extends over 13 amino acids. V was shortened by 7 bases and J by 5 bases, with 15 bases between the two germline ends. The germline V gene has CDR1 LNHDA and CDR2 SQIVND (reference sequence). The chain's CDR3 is CASTQGPFHEQYF. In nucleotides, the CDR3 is TGTGCCAGTACCCAAGGGCCGTTCCACGAGCAGTACTTC.

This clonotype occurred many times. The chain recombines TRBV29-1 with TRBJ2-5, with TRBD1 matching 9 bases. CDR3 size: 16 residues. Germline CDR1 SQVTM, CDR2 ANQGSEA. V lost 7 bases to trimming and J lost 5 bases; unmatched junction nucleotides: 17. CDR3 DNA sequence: TGCAGCGCCGGTCTTGGGGACAGGGAAATCCGGGAGACCCAGTACTTC. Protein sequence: CSAGLGDREIRETQYF.

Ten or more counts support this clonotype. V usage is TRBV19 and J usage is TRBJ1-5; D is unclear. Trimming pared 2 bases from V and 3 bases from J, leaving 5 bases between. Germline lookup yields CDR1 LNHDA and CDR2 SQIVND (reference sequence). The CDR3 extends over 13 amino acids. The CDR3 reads CASSITPNQPQHF. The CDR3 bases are TGTGCCAGTAGTATAACGCCCAATCAGCCCCAGCATTTT. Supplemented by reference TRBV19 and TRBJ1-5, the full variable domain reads DGGITQSPKYLFRKEGQNVTLSCEQNLNHDAMYWYRQDPGQGLRLIYYSQIVNDFQKGDIAEGYSVSREKKESFPLTVTSAQKNPTAFYLCASSITPNQPQHFGDGTRLSIL.

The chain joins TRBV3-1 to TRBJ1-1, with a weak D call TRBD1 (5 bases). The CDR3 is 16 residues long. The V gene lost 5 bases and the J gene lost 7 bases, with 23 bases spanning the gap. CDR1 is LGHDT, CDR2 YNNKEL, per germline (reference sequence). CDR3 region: CASSSGRAGASLEAFF. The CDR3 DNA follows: TGTGCCAGCAGCTCCGGGCGGGCCGGGGCGTCTCTTGAAGCTTTCTTT.

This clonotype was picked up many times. As DNA, the CDR3 is TGCGCCAGCAGTGCACTAGCGGGGCTCTCCTACGAGCAGTACTTC. Amino acids: CASSALAGLSYEQYF. The chain is built from TRBV10-2 and TRBJ2-7, with 10 bases fitting TRBD2. With V trimmed by 4 bases and J by 0 bases, 3 bases remained unmatched. The CDR3 has 15 residues. In germline, CDR1 is WSHSY, CDR2 SAAADI.